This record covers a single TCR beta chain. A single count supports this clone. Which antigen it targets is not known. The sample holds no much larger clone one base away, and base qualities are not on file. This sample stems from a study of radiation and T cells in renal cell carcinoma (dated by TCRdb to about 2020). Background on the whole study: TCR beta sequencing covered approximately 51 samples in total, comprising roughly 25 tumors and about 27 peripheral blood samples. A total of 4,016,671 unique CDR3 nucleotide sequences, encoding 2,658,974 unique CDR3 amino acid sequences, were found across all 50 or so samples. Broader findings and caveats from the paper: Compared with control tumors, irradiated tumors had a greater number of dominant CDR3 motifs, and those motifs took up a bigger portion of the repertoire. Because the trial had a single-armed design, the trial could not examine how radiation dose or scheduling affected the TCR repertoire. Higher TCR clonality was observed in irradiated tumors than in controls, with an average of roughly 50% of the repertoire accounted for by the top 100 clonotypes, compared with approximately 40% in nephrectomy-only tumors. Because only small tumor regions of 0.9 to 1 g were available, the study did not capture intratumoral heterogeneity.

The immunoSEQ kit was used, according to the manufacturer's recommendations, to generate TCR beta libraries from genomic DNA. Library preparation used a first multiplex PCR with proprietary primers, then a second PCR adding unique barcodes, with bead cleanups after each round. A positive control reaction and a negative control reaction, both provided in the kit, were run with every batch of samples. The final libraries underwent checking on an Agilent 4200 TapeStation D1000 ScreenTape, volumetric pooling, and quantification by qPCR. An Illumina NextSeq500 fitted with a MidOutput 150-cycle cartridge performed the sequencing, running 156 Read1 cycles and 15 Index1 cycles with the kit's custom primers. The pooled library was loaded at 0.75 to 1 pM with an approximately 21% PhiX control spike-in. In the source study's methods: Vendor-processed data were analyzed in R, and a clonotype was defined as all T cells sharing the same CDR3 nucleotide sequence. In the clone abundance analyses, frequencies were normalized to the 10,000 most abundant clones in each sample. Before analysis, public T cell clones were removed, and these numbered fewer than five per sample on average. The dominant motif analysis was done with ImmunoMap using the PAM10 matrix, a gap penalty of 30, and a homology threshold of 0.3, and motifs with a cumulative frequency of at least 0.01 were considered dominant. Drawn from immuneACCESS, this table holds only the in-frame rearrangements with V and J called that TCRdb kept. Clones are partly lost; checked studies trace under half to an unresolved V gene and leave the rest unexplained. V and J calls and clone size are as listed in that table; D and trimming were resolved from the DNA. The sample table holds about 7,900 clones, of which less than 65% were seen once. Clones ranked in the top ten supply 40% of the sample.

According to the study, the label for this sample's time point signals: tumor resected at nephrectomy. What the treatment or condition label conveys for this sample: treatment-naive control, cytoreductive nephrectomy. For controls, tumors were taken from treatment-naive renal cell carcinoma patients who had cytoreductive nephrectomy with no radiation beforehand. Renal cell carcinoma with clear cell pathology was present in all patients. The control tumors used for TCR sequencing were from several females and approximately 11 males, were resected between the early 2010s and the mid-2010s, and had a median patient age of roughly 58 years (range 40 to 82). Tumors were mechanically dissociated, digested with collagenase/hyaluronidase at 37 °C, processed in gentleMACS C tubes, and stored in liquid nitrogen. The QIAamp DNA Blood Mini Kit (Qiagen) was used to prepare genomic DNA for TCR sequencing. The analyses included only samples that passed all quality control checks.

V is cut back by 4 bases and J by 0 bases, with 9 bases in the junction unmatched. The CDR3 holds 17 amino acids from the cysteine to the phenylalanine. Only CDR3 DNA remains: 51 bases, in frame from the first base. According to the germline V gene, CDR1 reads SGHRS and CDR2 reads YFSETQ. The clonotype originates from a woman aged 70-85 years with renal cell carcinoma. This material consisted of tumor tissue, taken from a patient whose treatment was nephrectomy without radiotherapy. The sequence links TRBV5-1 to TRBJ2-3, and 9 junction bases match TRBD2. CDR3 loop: CASSEFPGTSSTDTQYF. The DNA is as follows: TGCGCCAGCAGCGAATTCCCCGGGACTAGCAGCACAGATACGCAGTATTTT.